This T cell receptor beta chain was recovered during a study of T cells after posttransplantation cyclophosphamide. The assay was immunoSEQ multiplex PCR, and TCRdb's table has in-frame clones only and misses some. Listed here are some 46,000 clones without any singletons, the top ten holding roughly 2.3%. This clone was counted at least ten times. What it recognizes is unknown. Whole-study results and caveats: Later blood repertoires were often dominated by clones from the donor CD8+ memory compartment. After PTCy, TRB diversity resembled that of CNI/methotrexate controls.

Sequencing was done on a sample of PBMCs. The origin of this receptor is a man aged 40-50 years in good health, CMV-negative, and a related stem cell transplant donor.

The CDR3 spells CASSRLSRALELFF. The CDR3 DNA is TGTGCCAGCAGCCGACTAAGCCGGGCTTTGGAGCTGTTTTTT. V gene TRBV9 combines with J gene TRBJ2-2, with D perhaps TRBD2 (5 bases). Trimming shortened V by 4 bases and J by 10 bases, and 17 bases separated the two germline ends. Germline V gene data show CDR1 as SGDLS and CDR2 as YYNGEE. The CDR3 consists of 14 residues.